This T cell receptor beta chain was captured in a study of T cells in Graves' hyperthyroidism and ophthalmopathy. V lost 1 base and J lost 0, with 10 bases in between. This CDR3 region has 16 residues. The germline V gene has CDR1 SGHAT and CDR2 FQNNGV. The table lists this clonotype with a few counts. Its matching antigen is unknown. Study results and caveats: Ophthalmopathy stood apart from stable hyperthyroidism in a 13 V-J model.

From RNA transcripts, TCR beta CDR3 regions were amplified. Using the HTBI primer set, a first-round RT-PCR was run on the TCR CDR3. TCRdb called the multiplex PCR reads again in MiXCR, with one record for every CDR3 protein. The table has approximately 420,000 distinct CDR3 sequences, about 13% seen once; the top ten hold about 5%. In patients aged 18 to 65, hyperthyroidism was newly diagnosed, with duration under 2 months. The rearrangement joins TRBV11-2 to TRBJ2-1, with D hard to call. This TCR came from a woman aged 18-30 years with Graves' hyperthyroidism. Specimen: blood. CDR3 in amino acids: CASSLVGPSSYNEQFF. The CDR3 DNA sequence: TGTGCCAGCAGCTTAGTTGGGCCCAGCTCCTACAATGAGCAGTTCTTC.